This T cell receptor (beta chain) was documented in a study of blood T cells in healthy people across ages. Looked up from germline, CDR1 is MNHNS and CDR2 is SASEGT. This CDR3 has 14 amino acids. Trimming stripped 4 bases from V and 8 bases from J, with 14 bases between. The second PCR ran about 6 to 12 cycles with a sample-barcoded 5' primer and J-beta primers. MiXCR, run by TCRdb on the 5' RACE reads, gives a single entry per CDR3 protein. The repertoire holds over 1,500,000 distinct CDR3 sequences, with roughly two fifths as singletons. This clonotype was seen a handful of times. The receptor comes from a human donor in good health. Sequenced input: blood. The J gene is TRBJ1-4, the V gene TRBV6-1, with a possible D match to TRBD1 (5 bases). The CDR3 nucleotides are TGTGCCAGCAGTGTTGGCGGGGGACGGGAAAAACTGTTTTTT. Translation: CASSVGGGREKLFF.